This T cell receptor beta chain came from a study of early T cells in non-severe SARS-CoV-2 infection. Overall study: Investigators sequenced bulk RNA drawn from unsorted whole blood, and chains remained unpaired. Study-wide results and limits: VDJdb matching, biased toward anti-spike CD8 responses, missed private and CD4 specificities.

The TCR library protocol attached unique molecular identifiers to the individual cDNA molecules. TCRdb reprocessed the 5' RACE reads via MiXCR and lists one record per CDR3 protein. Of around 77,000 distinct CDR3 sequences listed, around 12% are singletons. Trimming stripped 8 bases from V and 1 base from J, with 11 bases between. Per the germline V gene, CDR1 is LNHDA and CDR2 is SQIVND (reference sequence). This CDR3 is built from 14 residues. The table lists this clonotype with many counts. What it binds is unknown. The clonotype comes from an adult who was a healthcare worker with PCR-confirmed SARS-CoV-2 infection or an uninfected control (not recorded which). The donor label of this sample is uncertain. The rearrangement uses TRBV19 and TRBJ2-2; D remains unclear. The specimen comprised whole blood, sampled at baseline. The CDR3 is CASGFPGNTGELFF. The CDR3 DNA reads TGTGCCAGTGGGTTTCCAGGGAACACCGGGGAGCTGTTTTTT.